This paragraph reports one TCR beta chain. V gave up 3 bases and J gave up 4 bases; unmatched junction bases: 1. This CDR3 is 13 amino acids long. Germline V CDR1 and CDR2: SGHTA, FQGTGA. The data originate from a study of blood T cell repertoires in COVID-19. On the study more broadly: The study drew acute and convalescent COVID-19 samples from the United States, Italy and Spain.

Authors' analysis steps: Quantification of nucleated cells was approximated via reference gene primer amplification. The table came from immunoSEQ multiplex PCR; TCRdb's copy has only in-frame clones and leaves some out. V and J calls and clone size follow that table, whereas D and trimming were derived from the DNA. This sample has tens of thousands of clones, with around 84% found just once. Sequences were obtained from peripheral blood. The TCR sequence derives from a human donor in a cohort sampled during active COVID-19. This rearrangement joins TRBV7-3 to TRBJ1-1, with 8 bases that match TRBD1. The CDR3 loop reads CASSLGQVTEAFF. The CDR3 DNA reads TGTGCCAGCAGCTTGGGACAGGTCACTGAAGCTTTCTTT.